This T cell receptor beta chain comes out of a study of CD8 T cells in Susac syndrome. cDNA came from approximately 0.5 to 1 ug RNA primed by random hexamers. Across 54 Vbeta and 13 Jbeta, TCR beta CDR3 was amplified with immunoSEQ multiplex PCR. TCRdb itself ran the immunoSEQ multiplex PCR reads through MiXCR, one entry per CDR3 protein. The sample records 71,000 or so distinct CDR3 sequences, 95% to 96% being singletons. Looked up from germline, CDR1 is SGHRS and CDR2 is YFSETQ. V was trimmed by 0 bases and J by 0 bases, leaving 7 bases between them. The CDR3 is made up of 15 amino acids. V and J are TRBV5-1 and TRBJ2-1; unclear D gene. Sequences were obtained from CD4+ T cells from PBMCs. This sequence originates from a human donor with multiple sclerosis. CDR3 nucleotide sequence: TGCGCCAGCAGCTTGGAGTTCAGCTCCTACAATGAGCAGTTCTTC. As protein: CASSLEFSSYNEQFF.